This passage covers 17 T cell receptor beta chains from one sample sequenced in a study of Ad26.COV2.S vaccination and SARS-CoV-2 variants. Regarding treatment: over 15 received Ad26.COV2.S at low or high dose, single or two shots; several received placebo; per-sample allocation not given. Day 63 after the first vaccine or placebo injection was the time point for sampling. TCRdb's copy holds only in-frame clones and misses some; the assay was immunoSEQ multiplex PCR. The data contain about 460,000 clones, roughly nine tenths of them singletons. The material sequenced was peripheral blood, taken in a trial of Ad26.COV2.S vaccine versus placebo. The receptors were sampled from a person between 18 and 59 years old who received the Ad26.COV2.S COVID-19 vaccine or a placebo.

CDR3 bases: TGTGCCAGCACAGCAACTAATGAAAAACTGTTTTTT. This gives the protein CASTATNEKLFF. The chain links TRBV28 to TRBJ1-4; D remains ambiguous. CDR1 and CDR2 from the germline V gene are MDHEN and SYDVKM. The CDR3 consists of 12 residues. V gave up 7 bases and J gave up 0 bases, with 3 bases separating them.

The rearrangement uses TRBV9 and TRBJ2-3, with D tentatively TRBD2 (5 bases). The CDR3 is 13 residues long. V lost 3 bases and J lost 6, with 11 bases in between. Germline values: CDR1 SGDLS, CDR2 YYNGEE. The CDR3 sequence is CASSGGAEDTQYF. CDR3 sequence (DNA): TGTGCCAGCAGCGGGGGAGCGGAGGATACGCAGTATTTT. Based on the CDR3 plus reference TRBV9 and TRBJ2-3, the full variable domain is DSGVTQTPKHLITATGQRVTLRCSPRSGDLSVYWYQQSLDQGLQFLIQYYNGEERAKGNILERFSAQQFPDLHSELNLSSLELGDSALYFCASSGGAEDTQYFGPGTRLTVL.

The V call is TRBV2, the J call TRBJ2-7, with D perhaps assigned TRBD1 or TRBD2 (7 bases each). Germline values: CDR1 SNHLY, CDR2 FYNNEI. Trimming shortened V by 4 bases and J by 3 bases, and 13 bases separated the two germline ends. The CDR3 loop spans 14 amino acids. CDR3 sequence (DNA): TGTGCCAGCAGTGCCAGGGGGGACTACTACGAGCAGTACTTC. Protein: CASSARGDYYEQYF.

The chain uses TRBV12-3 or TRBV12-4 and TRBJ1-2; no clear D gene. The germline V and J ends were trimmed by 5 bases and 4 bases, with 11 bases remaining between them. There are 13 residues in the CDR3. This chain's CDR3 is CASSRAGGYGYTF. For the CDR3, the DNA is TGTGCCAGCAGTAGAGCTGGAGGCTATGGCTACACCTTC.

This clone was seen just once. V gene TRBV5-4 combines with J gene TRBJ2-7; 9 nucleotides agree with TRBD1. In germline, CDR1 is SGHNT, CDR2 YYREEE (reference sequence). The CDR3 extends over 14 amino acids. The V segment lost 6 bases and the J segment 2 bases; nucleotides outside the gene matches: 6. In nucleotides, the CDR3 is TGTGCCAGCACCGTGACAGGGGGAGCCTACGAGCAGTACTTC. Protein product: CASTVTGGAYEQYF.

The chain employs TRBV24-1 and TRBJ1-2; tentative D call: TRBD1 (5 bases). The CDR3 consists of 13 residues. The V and J ends lost 4 bases and 8 bases respectively, with 13 bases between them. CDR1 KGHDR and CDR2 SFDVKD come from the germline V gene. The CDR3 nucleotides read TGTGCCACCAGTGAAAGGGGAGGGACCGGCTACACCTTC. Translation: CATSERGGTGYTF.

The gene calls are TRBV5-1 and TRBJ1-1; possible D gene TRBD1, 6 bases. V lost 3 bases and J lost 3, with 12 bases in between. Germline CDR1 reads SGHRS; CDR2 reads YFSETQ. This CDR3 spans 14 amino acids. In nucleotides, the CDR3 is TGCGCCAGCAGCTCCGGGACACCTCACACTGAAGCTTTCTTT. Translated, it gives CASSSGTPHTEAFF.

The table lists this clone with a few counts. This chain links TRBV19 with TRBJ1-1; tentatively, D is TRBD1 (6 bases). This CDR3 is built from 15 residues. The germline gives CDR1 LNHDA, CDR2 SQIVND (reference sequence). The V and J ends lost 0 bases and 6 bases respectively, with 14 bases between them. Written as DNA, the CDR3 is TGTGCCAGTAGTATAGAGCAGGGGCGCAGGCCTGAAGCTTTCTTT. This codes for CASSIEQGRRPEAFF.

The genes are TRBV18 and TRBJ1-2; D not resolved. The CDR3 runs to 15 residues. The V and J ends lost 0 bases and 4 bases respectively, with 12 bases between them. CDR1 and CDR2 from the germline V gene are KGHSH and LQKENI. CDR3 sequence (DNA): TGTGCCAGCTCACCACCGGGGAAAGGTGTCTATGGCTACACCTTC. Translation: CASSPPGKGVYGYTF.

The V and J genes are TRBV28 and TRBJ2-3, with 9 bases identical to TRBD2. Trimming cost V 5 bases and J 4 bases; bases outside gene matches: 1. This CDR3 spans 13 amino acids. Looked up from germline, CDR1 is MDHEN and CDR2 is SYDVKM. This CDR3 is CASSSGRPDTQYF. DNA of the CDR3: TGTGCCAGCAGTAGCGGGAGGCCAGATACGCAGTATTTT.

The chain recombines TRBV30 with TRBJ1-6, with 7 bases matching TRBD1. The junction had 5 bases not matched to a gene; V was cut back by 0 bases and J by 9 bases. The CDR3 sequence is 14 residues long. CDR1 is GTSNPN, CDR2 SVGIG, per germline (reference sequence). This CDR3 reads CAWSVGQGGSPLHF. The DNA for the CDR3 is TGTGCCTGGAGTGTAGGCCAGGGGGGTTCACCCCTCCACTTT.

The rearrangement uses TRBV28 and TRBJ2-5, with 7 positions matching TRBD1. The germline CDR1 and CDR2 sequences are MDHEN and SYDVKM. V was clipped by 7 bases and J by 5 bases; unmatched bases: 7. CDR3 length equals 13 residues. The CDR3 loop is CASTLGGGETQYF. In DNA form, the CDR3 reads TGTGCCAGCACCCTAGGGGGCGGTGAGACCCAGTACTTC.

The chain uses TRBV19 and TRBJ1-2; D is undetermined. The CDR3 consists of 15 residues. The germline V and J ends were trimmed by 4 bases and 8 bases, with 20 bases remaining between them. Germline CDR1 LNHDA, CDR2 SQIVND (reference sequence). The CDR3 DNA reads as TGTGCCAGTAGTACGCCATTAATCCCAAGTTCCGGCTACACCTTC. It specifies CASSTPLIPSSGYTF.

The chain links TRBV28 to TRBJ1-6; TRBD1 aligns across 7 bases. V was clipped by 8 bases and J by 5 bases; unmatched bases: 6. This CDR3 comprises 14 residues. The germline V gene has CDR1 MDHEN and CDR2 SYDVKM. This CDR3 reads CASVRDSNNSPLHF. CDR3 nucleotides: TGTGCCAGCGTCCGGGACAGCAATAATTCACCCCTCCACTTT.

The V gene is TRBV6-1, the J gene TRBJ2-1; D is unclear. The CDR3 runs to 13 residues. V gave up 2 bases and J gave up 3 bases, with 5 bases separating them. CDR1 and CDR2 (germline): MNHNS, SASEGT. The CDR3 DNA follows: TGTGCCAGCAGTGAACCCGACTACAATGAGCAGTTCTTC. Its translation: CASSEPDYNEQFF.

The rearrangement uses TRBV6-6 and TRBJ1-2; D perhaps matches TRBD1 (6 bases). Germline lookup yields CDR1 MNHNY and CDR2 SVGAGI (reference sequence). There are 14 residues in the CDR3. The germline V and J ends were trimmed by 7 bases and 2 bases, with 14 bases remaining between them. CDR3 sequence: CASTDRLPNYGYTF. CDR3 coding DNA: TGTGCCAGCACCGACAGGCTACCGAACTATGGCTACACCTTC.

The gene calls are TRBV3-1 (or the pseudogene TRBV3-2) and TRBJ2-1; D is unclear. Germline assignment: CDR1 LGHDT and CDR2 YNNKEL (reference sequence). The ends were cut back, 0 bases at V and 13 bases at J, with 19 bases in the middle. CDR3 length equals 15 residues. The CDR3 sequence: CASSQDSLRPHGQFF. The CDR3 DNA reads TGTGCCAGCAGCCAAGATTCGCTCCGGCCTCACGGACAGTTCTTC.